This T cell receptor beta chain derives from a study of shared clonotypes between healthy human individuals. Broader study findings: Blood alone was sampled, and tissue repertoires likely differ.

About this clone: Its matching antigen is unknown.

In the authors' workflow: Filtering differed, since immunoSEQ gave only junction sequences and no quality scores. Only in-frame clones appear in the TCRdb table, and some are missing; sequencing was by immunoSEQ multiplex PCR. The DNA was the basis for D and trimming; V, J and clone size are from that table. The table includes 700,000 to 950,000 clones, roughly 96% detected once. Germline CDR1 and CDR2: SGHKS and YYEKEE (reference sequence). The CDR3 is made up of 11 amino acids. The V and J ends lost 2 bases and 5 bases respectively, with 1 base between them. Cells designated naive CD8 were CD45RO-negative and were positively selected for CCR7, with terminally differentiated effector memory CD45RA+ cells excluded.

Material: naive CD8+ T cells sorted from blood. This receptor was obtained from a man in his thirties or forties in good health. The chain combines TRBV5-5 with TRBJ2-2; D call uncertain. In nucleotides, the CDR3 is TGTGCCAGCAGCTTTACCGGGGAGCTGTTTTTT. This encodes CASSFTGELFF.